Listed here are 11 T cell receptor beta chains from one sample, sequenced in a study of blood T cells in healthy people across ages. Primers used in a second PCR of about 6 to 11 cycles were a sample-barcoded 5' primer and a J-beta primer mix. TCRdb analysed the 5' RACE reads with MiXCR anew, one entry per CDR3 protein. The sample holds 1,500,000 or so distinct CDR3 sequences, approximately 63% seen once. Sequenced sample: blood. All receptors come from a man between 18 and 35 years old in good health.

This clonotype came up once. The V and J genes are TRBV4-3 and TRBJ1-1, with D unclear. The CDR3 has 15 amino acids. V was clipped by 0 bases and J by 4 bases, with 12 bases between them. Germline CDR1 is LGHNA and CDR2 is YSLEER. DNA of the CDR3: TGCGCCAGCAGCCAAGATCGAAGTGGAGTCACTGAAGCTTTCTTT. Translated: CASSQDRSGVTEAFF.

CDR3: CASSYRGDTGELFF. CDR3 DNA: TGTGCCAGCAGTTACAGGGGGGACACCGGGGAGCTGTTTTTT. The chain joins TRBV7-9 to TRBJ2-2; TRBD1 matches at 8 bases. V lost 6 bases, J lost 3 bases, and 3 bases stayed unmatched. Germline values: CDR1 SEHNR, CDR2 FQNEAQ (reference sequence). This CDR3 is 14 amino acids long.

The genes are TRBV12-3 or TRBV12-4 and TRBJ2-5, with a tentative D call TRBD1 (5 bases). The CDR3 totals 13 residues. The V end was cut by 4 bases, the J end by 5 bases, with 11 bases between. CDR3 DNA: TGTGCCAGCAGTTCGCCAGGGAAGGAGACCCAGTACTTC. This codes for CASSSPGKETQYF.

This clonotype was seen a single time. The chain couples TRBV7-9 to TRBJ2-5, with 7 bases aligning to TRBD2. The CDR3 runs 16 residues. The V gene end was trimmed by 1 base and the J gene end by 3 bases; junction bases not matched to a gene: 8. Germline lookup yields CDR1 SEHNR and CDR2 FQNEAQ (reference sequence). CDR3 sequence: CASSLGWSGAKETQYF. The CDR3 nucleotides are TGTGCCAGCAGCTTAGGGTGGAGCGGGGCAAAAGAGACCCAGTACTTC.

CDR3 loop: CASSRRQGDQPQHF. DNA for the CDR3: TGCGCCAGCAGCCGACGACAGGGAGATCAGCCCCAGCATTTT. This chain links TRBV4-1 with TRBJ1-5; 7 bases line up with TRBD1. Looked up from germline, CDR1 is MGHRA and CDR2 is YSYEKL. V shed 4 bases, J shed 5 bases, and the junction held 5 bases outside the gene matches. This CDR3 region has 14 residues.

This clonotype was counted between two and nine times. V gene TRBV9 combines with J gene TRBJ2-4, with TRBD2 matching over 11 bases. This CDR3 contains 13 residues. CDR1 SGDLS and CDR2 YYNGEE come from the germline V gene. V shed 0 bases, J shed 10 bases, and the junction held 0 bases outside the gene matches. The CDR3 here is CASSVGLAGIQYF. The CDR3, as DNA: TGTGCCAGCAGCGTAGGACTAGCGGGGATTCAGTACTTC.

This chain links TRBV12-5 with TRBJ2-1; 9 positions agree with TRBD2. CDR3 length: 16 residues. Trimming took 3 bases from V and 5 from J; bases not matched to a gene: 8. The V gene's germline CDR1 is LGHNT and CDR2 FRNRAP. The CDR3 bases are TGTGCTAGTGGTTTTTTCCGCGGGGGGGCAAACAATGAGCAGTTCTTC. This gives the protein CASGFFRGGANNEQFF. The variable domain in full, completed from reference TRBV12-5 and TRBJ2-1, reads DARVTQTPRHKVTEMGQEVTMRCQPILGHNTVFWYRQTMMQGLELLAYFRNRAPLDDSGMPKDRFSAEMPDATLATLKIQPSEPRDSAVYFCASGFFRGGANNEQFFGPGTRLTVL.

Note on this clonotype: The junction departs from germline at one end; a sequencing error may be responsible. The V call is TRBV5-1, the J call TRBJ1-1, with 7 bases identical to TRBD1. CDR3 size: 14 residues. The V gene's germline CDR1 is SGHRS and CDR2 YFSETQ. DNA for the CDR3: TGCGCCAGCGGCTTGACAGGGCGAGGGACTGAAGCTTTCTTT. It codes for CASGLTGRGTEAFF.

The chain combines TRBV7-9 with TRBJ2-1; 13 bases are shared with TRBD2. Germline assignment: CDR1 SEHNR and CDR2 FQNEAQ (reference sequence). V shed 4 bases, J shed 8 bases, and the junction held 8 bases outside the gene matches. The CDR3 runs to 16 residues. DNA for the CDR3: TGTGCCAGCAGCTCCCAGACCGGACTAGCGGGGGATGAGCAGTTCTTC. Residues: CASSSQTGLAGDEQFF.

The chain carries TRBV7-2 and TRBJ2-7; TRBD2 is a possible D gene (6 bases). The ends were cut back, 2 bases at V and 3 bases at J, with 14 bases in the middle. There are 15 residues in the CDR3. CDR1 SGHTA and CDR2 FQGNSA come from the germline V gene. CDR3 sequence (DNA): TGTGCCAGCAGCTTAAGTAGCGGACCCGTCTACGAGCAGTACTTC. Encoded protein: CASSLSSGPVYEQYF.

This chain uses TRBV4-1 with TRBJ1-2; a weak D match, TRBD1 (6 bases). The CDR3 is 15 amino acids. Trimming shortened V by 1 base and J by 8 bases, and 17 bases separated the two germline ends. Germline assignment: CDR1 MGHRA and CDR2 YSYEKL. The CDR3 DNA is TGCGCCAGCAGCCAAGGCAACAGGGTTGGAGGGGGCTACACCTTC. Its protein product is CASSQGNRVGGGYTF.